These 13 T cell receptor beta chains originate from one sample sequenced in a study of shared clonotypes between healthy human individuals. Measured with immunoSEQ multiplex PCR; TCRdb has only the in-frame clones, and not every one. This table holds under 600,000 clones, around 78% found once. Sequencing was done on a sample of PBMCs. These receptors all come from a woman in her forties in good health. Some clones in this sample may be carry-over from other donors' samples.

A few counts support this clone. V is TRBV7-8 and J is TRBJ1-1; D may be TRBD1 (6 bases). Trimming took 2 bases from V and 6 from J, leaving 16 bases between them. Per the germline V gene, CDR1 is SGHVS and CDR2 is FQNEAQ. CDR3 length: 15 residues. CDR3 DNA: TGTGCCAGCAGCTTAACAGGGACATACCCCCCTGAAGCTTTCTTT. This sequence encodes CASSLTGTYPPEAFF.

DNA for the CDR3: TGTGCCAGCAGTAAGGGGAGGAACACTGAAGCTTTCTTT. Translated, it gives CASSKGRNTEAFF. The chain couples TRBV6-4 to TRBJ1-1; weak D call: TRBD1 (5 bases). Per germline, CDR1 MRHNA and CDR2 SNTAGT. V shed 5 bases and J shed 1 base, with 8 bases lying between them. This CDR3 comprises 13 residues.

The rearrangement joins TRBV4-2 to TRBJ2-3; D unclear. CDR1 and CDR2 (germline): LGHNA, YNFKEQ. Between the trimmed V and J ends, which lost 1 base and 5 bases, there was a span of 22 bases. CDR3 length: 18 amino acids. The CDR3 DNA reads as TGTGCCAGCAGCCAAGGCTTTCTATCAGCCACGACCCTAGATACGCAGTATTTT. Its translation: CASSQGFLSATTLDTQYF.

The CDR3 coding sequence is TGTGCCTGGAGTGTTCCCGGGACAGGGATCCCCGGGGAGCTGTTTTTT. It translates to CAWSVPGTGIPGELFF. The genes are TRBV30 and TRBJ2-2, with TRBD1 identical over 9 bases. Germline CDR1 GTSNPN, CDR2 SVGIG (reference sequence). Trimming cost V 0 bases and J 6 bases; bases outside gene matches: 8. CDR3 length equals 16 residues.

The chain joins TRBV6-6 to TRBJ1-1; D unresolved. Trimming took 2 bases from V and 13 from J, leaving 11 bases between them. The CDR3 extends over 11 amino acids. Looked up from germline, CDR1 is MNHNY and CDR2 is SVGAGI (reference sequence). The CDR3 is CASSYAGLVFF. The CDR3 DNA reads TGTGCCAGCAGTTACGCGGGTTTAGTTTTCTTT.

In the case of this clone: This CDR3 is also generated by other DNA sequences in the sample. The DNA of the CDR3 is TGCGCCAGCAGCTTAACAGCGGGGCAAGAGACCCAGTACTTC. Its translation is CASSLTAGQETQYF. The chain joins TRBV5-1 to TRBJ2-5, with TRBD2 matching 7 bases. V lost 2 bases, J lost 2 bases, and 3 bases stayed unmatched. The CDR3 spans 14 residues. CDR1 and CDR2 from the germline V gene are SGHRS and YFSETQ.

This sequence joins TRBV28 and TRBJ2-1, with D possibly TRBD2 on 5 matching bases. V lost 11 bases and J 5 bases, leaving 19 bases between the germline ends. Germline CDR1 is MDHEN and CDR2 is SYDVKM. This CDR3 contains 14 residues. DNA of the CDR3: TGTGCCGGGTCCGGACGGGGAAGCGACAATGAGCAGTTCTTC. As protein: CAGSGRGSDNEQFF.

This clone has only a few counts. V and J are TRBV7-9 and TRBJ2-5, with D hard to call. The CDR3 runs to 15 residues. Trimming pared 0 bases from V and 2 bases from J, leaving 10 bases between. Germline V gene sequence: CDR1 SEHNR, CDR2 FQNEAQ (reference sequence). The CDR3 region is CASSLAFGDQETQYF. The CDR3 nucleotides are TGTGCCAGCAGCTTAGCGTTTGGGGATCAAGAGACCCAGTACTTC.

Notes on this clone: The junction and the germline gene differ at one end; a read error may be behind it. This rearrangement joins TRBV4-1 to TRBJ2-4, with TRBD2 matching over 8 bases. CDR1 and CDR2 (germline): MGHRA, YSYEKL. The CDR3 runs 17 residues. CDR3 in DNA: TGCGCCAACAGCCAAGTGGAGCGGGGGATAGCCAAAAACATTCAGTACTTC. Translated: CANSQVERGIAKNIQYF.

The J gene is TRBJ2-2, the V gene TRBV18, with D possibly TRBD1 on 6 matching bases. The CDR3 sequence is 14 residues long. The ends were cut back, 3 bases at V and 6 bases at J, with 11 bases in the middle. Germline CDR1 KGHSH, CDR2 LQKENI. CDR3 residues: CASSPQGHAGELFF. CDR3 DNA: TGTGCCAGCTCACCCCAGGGGCACGCCGGGGAGCTGTTTTTT.

This CDR3 is CASKTREGEKNIQYF. As DNA, the CDR3 is TGTGCCAGCAAAACCAGGGAAGGCGAAAAAAACATTCAGTACTTC. This chain joins TRBV6-5 and TRBJ2-4; maybe TRBD1 (5 bases). The V end lost 7 bases, the J end lost 4 bases, and 17 bases lay between the germline ends. CDR3 length equals 15 residues. The germline CDR1 and CDR2 sequences are MNHEY and SVGAGI.

The V call is TRBV7-9, the J call TRBJ1-5; no definite D call. V was shortened by 0 bases and J by 5 bases, with 8 bases between the two germline ends. Germline values: CDR1 SEHNR, CDR2 FQNEAQ (reference sequence). The CDR3 runs to 14 residues. CDR3 nucleotides: TGTGCCAGCAGCTTAGCGTCCCAGCATCAGCCCCAGCATTTT. This gives the protein CASSLASQHQPQHF.

This sequence joins TRBV29-1 and TRBJ2-3; 7 bases align to TRBD2. The germline CDR1 and CDR2 sequences are SQVTM and ANQGSEA. The CDR3 contains 14 residues. The junction had 6 bases not matched to a gene; V was cut back by 6 bases and J by 0 bases. The CDR3 region has the DNA TGCAGCGTGGCTAGCGGAGGAAGCACAGATACGCAGTATTTT. Translation gives CSVASGGSTDTQYF.